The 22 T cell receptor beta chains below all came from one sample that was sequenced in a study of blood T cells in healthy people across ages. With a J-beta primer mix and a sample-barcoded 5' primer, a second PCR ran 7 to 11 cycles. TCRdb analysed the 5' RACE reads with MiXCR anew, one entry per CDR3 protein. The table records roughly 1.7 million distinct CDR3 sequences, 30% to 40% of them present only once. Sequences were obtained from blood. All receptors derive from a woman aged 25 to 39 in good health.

CDR3 in amino acids: CASSLKGAREQYF. DNA for the CDR3: TGTGCCAGCAGCTTAAAGGGGGCGAGGGAGCAGTACTTC. The chain combines TRBV7-9 with TRBJ2-7, with 7 bases lining up with TRBD1. Trimming removed 2 bases from V and 7 bases from J; junction bases left unmatched: 5. Germline lookup yields CDR1 SEHNR and CDR2 FQNEAQ (reference sequence). This CDR3 has 13 residues. Supplemented by reference TRBV7-9 and TRBJ2-7, the full variable domain reads DTGVSQNPRHKITKRGQNVTFRCDPISEHNRLYWYRQTLGQGPEFLTYFQNEAQLEKSRLLSDRFSAERPKGSFSTLEIQRTEQGDSAMYLCASSLKGAREQYFGPGTRLTVT.

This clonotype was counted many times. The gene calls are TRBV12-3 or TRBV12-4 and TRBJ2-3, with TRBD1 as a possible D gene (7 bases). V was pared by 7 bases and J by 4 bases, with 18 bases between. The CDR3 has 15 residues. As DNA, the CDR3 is TGTGCCAGCACCCTTCGGAGGGGGCAGTCAGATACGCAGTATTTT. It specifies CASTLRRGQSDTQYF.

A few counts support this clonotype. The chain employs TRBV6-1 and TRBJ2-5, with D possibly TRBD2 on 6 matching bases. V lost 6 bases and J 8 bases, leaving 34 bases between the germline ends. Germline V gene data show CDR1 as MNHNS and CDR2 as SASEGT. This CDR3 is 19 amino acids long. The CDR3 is CASSHLVYGLGSASATQYF. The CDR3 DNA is TGTGCCAGCAGCCATCTGGTATATGGTCTCGGTTCGGCTAGCGCTACCCAGTACTTC.

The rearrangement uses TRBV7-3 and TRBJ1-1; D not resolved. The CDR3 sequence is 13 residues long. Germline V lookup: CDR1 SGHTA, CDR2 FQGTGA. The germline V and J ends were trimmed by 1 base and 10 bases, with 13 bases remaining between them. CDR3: CASSLIRLIRAFF. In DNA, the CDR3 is TGTGCCAGCAGCTTAATCAGACTCATTCGAGCTTTCTTT.

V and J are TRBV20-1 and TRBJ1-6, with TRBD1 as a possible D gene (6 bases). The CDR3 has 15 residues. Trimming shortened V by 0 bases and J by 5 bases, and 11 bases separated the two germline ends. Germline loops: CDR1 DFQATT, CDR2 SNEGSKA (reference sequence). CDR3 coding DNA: TGCAGTGCTAGAGAATACAGGGACCATAATTCACCCCTCCACTTT. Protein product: CSAREYRDHNSPLHF.

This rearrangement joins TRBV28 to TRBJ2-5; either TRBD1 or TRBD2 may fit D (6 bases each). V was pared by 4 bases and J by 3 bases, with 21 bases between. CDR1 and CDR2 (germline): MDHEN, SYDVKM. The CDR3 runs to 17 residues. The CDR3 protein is CASSSTHLPGAKETQYF. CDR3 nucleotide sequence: TGTGCCAGCAGTTCGACCCACTTACCGGGGGCCAAAGAGACCCAGTACTTC.

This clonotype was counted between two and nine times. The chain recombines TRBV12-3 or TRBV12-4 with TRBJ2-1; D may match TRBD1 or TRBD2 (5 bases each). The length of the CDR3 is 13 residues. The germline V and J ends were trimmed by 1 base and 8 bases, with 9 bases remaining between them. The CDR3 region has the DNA TGTGCCAGCAGTTTAGTGAGGGGATATGAGCAGTTCTTC. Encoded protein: CASSLVRGYEQFF.

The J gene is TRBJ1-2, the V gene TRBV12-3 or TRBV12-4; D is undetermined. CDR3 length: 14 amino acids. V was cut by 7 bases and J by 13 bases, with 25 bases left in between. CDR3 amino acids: CASTNTEWHKVRTF. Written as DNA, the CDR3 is TGTGCCAGCACTAATACTGAGTGGCACAAAGTTCGCACCTTC.

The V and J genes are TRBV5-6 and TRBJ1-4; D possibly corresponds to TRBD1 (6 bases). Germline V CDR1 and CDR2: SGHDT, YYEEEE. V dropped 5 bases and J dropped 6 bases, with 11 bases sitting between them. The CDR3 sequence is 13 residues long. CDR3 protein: CASRPRGDEKLFF. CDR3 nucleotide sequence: TGTGCCAGCAGACCAAGGGGGGATGAAAAACTGTTTTTT.

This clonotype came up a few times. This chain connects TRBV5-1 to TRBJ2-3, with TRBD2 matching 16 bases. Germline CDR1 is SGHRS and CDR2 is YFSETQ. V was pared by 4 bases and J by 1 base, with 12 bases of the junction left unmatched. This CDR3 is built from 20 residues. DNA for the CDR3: TGCGCCAGCAGCAAAACGGCCGGGACTAGCGGGAGGGCCCGCACAGATACGCAGTATTTT. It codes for CASSKTAGTSGRARTDTQYF.

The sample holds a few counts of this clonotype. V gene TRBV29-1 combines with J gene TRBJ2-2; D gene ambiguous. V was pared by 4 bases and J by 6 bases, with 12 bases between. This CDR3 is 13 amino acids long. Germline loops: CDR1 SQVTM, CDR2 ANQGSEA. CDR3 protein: CSVAYSTAGELFF. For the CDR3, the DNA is TGCAGCGTTGCATACAGTACCGCCGGGGAGCTGTTTTTT.

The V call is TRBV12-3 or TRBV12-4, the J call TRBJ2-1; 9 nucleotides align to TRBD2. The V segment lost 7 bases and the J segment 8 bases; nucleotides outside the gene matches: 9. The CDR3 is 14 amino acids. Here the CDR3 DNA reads TGTGCCAGCACTGTAGGGACTAGCATCGATGAGCAGTTCTTC. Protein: CASTVGTSIDEQFF.

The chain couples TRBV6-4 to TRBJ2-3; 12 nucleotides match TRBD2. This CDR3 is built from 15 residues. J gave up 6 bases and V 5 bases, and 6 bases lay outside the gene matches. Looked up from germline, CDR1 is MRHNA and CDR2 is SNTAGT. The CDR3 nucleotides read TGTGCCAGCAGTCGACTAGCGGGAGCTGTGGATACGCAGTATTTT. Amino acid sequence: CASSRLAGAVDTQYF.

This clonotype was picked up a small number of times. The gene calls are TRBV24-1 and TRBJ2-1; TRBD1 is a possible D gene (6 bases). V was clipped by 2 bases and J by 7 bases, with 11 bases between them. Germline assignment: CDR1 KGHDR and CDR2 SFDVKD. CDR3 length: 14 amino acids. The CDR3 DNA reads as TGTGCCACCAGTGATTCAGGGGCTGAAAATGAGCAGTTCTTC. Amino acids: CATSDSGAENEQFF.

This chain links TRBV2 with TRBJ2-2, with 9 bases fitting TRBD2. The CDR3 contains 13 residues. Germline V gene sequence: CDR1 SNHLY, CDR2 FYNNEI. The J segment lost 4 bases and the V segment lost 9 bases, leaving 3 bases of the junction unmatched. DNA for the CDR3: TGTGCCAGTGGGACTAGCCTCACCGGGGAGCTGTTTTTT. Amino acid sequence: CASGTSLTGELFF.

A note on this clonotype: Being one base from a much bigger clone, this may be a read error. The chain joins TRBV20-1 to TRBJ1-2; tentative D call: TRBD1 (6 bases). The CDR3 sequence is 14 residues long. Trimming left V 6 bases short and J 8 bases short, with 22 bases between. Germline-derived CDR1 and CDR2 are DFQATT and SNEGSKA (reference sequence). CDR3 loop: CSAEGLGASLGYTF. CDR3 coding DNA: TGCAGTGCCGAGGGACTGGGGGCGAGTTTGGGCTACACCTTC.

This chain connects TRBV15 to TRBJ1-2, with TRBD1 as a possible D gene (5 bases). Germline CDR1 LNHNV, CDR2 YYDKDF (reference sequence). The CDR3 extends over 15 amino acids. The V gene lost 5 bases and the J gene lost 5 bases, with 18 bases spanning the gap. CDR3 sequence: CATSPQGWAWYGYTF. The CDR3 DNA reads TGTGCCACCAGCCCGCAGGGATGGGCCTGGTATGGCTACACCTTC.

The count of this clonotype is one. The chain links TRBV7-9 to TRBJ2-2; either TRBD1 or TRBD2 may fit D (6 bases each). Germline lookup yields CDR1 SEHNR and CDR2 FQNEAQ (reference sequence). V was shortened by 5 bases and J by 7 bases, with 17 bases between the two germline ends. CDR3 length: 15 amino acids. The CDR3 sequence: CASSASGGVNGELFF. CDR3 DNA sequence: TGTGCCAGCAGCGCATCCGGGGGCGTAAACGGGGAGCTGTTTTTT.

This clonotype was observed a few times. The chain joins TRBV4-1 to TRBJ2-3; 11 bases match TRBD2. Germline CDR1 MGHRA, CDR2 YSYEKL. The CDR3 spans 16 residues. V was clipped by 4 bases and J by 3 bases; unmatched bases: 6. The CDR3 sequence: CASSRYIAGGTDTQYF. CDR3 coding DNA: TGCGCCAGCAGCCGATACATAGCGGGAGGGACAGATACGCAGTATTTT.

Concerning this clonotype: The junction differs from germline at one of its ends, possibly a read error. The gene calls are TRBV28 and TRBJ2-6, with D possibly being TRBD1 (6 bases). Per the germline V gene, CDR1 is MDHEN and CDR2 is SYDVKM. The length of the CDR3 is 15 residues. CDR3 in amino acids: CACSSYRAGANVLTF. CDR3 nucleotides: TGTGCCTGCAGTTCATACAGGGCTGGGGCCAACGTCCTGACTTTC.

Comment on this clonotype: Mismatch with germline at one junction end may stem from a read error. The CDR3 bases are TGTGCCAGCAGTTCGAACAGGGCAGATACGGAGTATTTT. Its translation is CASSSNRADTEYF. The chain carries TRBV12-3 or TRBV12-4 and TRBJ2-3; a weak D match, TRBD1 (6 bases). CDR3 length: 13 amino acids.

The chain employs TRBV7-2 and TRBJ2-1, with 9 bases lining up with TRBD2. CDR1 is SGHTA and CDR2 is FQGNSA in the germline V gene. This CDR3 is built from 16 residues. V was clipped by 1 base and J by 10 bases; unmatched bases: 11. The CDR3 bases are TGTGCCAGCAGCTTAGAGGGCGGGGGGGCCCGGAGGGAGCAGTTCTTC. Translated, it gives CASSLEGGGARREQFF.